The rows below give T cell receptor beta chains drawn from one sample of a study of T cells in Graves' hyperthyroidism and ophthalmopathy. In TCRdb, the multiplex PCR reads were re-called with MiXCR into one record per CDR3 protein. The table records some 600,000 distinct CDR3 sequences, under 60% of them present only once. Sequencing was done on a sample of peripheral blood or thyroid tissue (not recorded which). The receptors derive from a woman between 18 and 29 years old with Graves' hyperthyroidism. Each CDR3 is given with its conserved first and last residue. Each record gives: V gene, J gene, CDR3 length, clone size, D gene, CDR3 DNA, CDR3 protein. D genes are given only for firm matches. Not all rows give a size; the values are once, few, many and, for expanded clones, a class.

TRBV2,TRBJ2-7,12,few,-,TGTGCCAGCAGCTCCTTAAGTTTCGAGCAGTACTTC,CASSSLSFEQYF
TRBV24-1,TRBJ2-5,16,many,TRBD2,TGTGCCACCAGTGATCTAGCGGGAGAGGGTCAAGAGACCCAGTACTTC,CATSDLAGEGQETQYF
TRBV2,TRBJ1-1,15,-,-,TGTGCCAGCAGTGAGGGAGACCTTGGGTACACTGAAGCTTTCTTT,CASSEGDLGYTEAFF
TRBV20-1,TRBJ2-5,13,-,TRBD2,TGCAGTGCTAGAGCGGGAGGTCCAGAGACCCAGTACTTC,CSARAGGPETQYF
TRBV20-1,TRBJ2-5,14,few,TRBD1,TGCAGTGCCCAACCCCCACAGGGGCAAGAGACCCAGTACTTC,CSAQPPQGQETQYF
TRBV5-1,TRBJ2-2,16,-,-,TGCGCCAGCAGCTTGGCCCCCGACAGCAACACCGGGGAGCTGTTTTTT,CASSLAPDSNTGELFF
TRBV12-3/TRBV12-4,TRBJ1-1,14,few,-,TGTGCCAGCAGCCCGCGGAGGATGAACACTGAAGCTTTCTTT,CASSPRRMNTEAFF
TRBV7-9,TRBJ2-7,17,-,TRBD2,TGTGCCAGCAGCTCCCTCACCGGAAGCGGGAACTCCTACGAGCAGTACTTC,CASSSLTGSGNSYEQYF
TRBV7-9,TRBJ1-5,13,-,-,TGTGCCAGCAGCACGGAGGAGGGTCAGCCCCAGCATTTT,CASSTEEGQPQHF
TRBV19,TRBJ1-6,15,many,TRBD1,TGTGCCAGCAAAGGCGGGGGACAGGGAGCTTCACCCCTCCACTTT,CASKGGGQGASPLHF
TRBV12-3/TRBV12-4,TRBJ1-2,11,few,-,TGTGCCAGCAGCTCCAGGGTTGGCTACACCTTC,CASSSRVGYTF
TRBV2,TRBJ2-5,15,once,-,TGCGCCAGCTTCCCCGGGGAGGGGGGCCAAGAGACCCAGTACTTC,CASFPGEGGQETQYF
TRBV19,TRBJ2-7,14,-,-,TGTGCCAGTAGTGGGACGGTTAGCTCCTACGAGCAGTACTTC,CASSGTVSSYEQYF
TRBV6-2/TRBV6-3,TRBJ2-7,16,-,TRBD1,TGTGCCAGCAGTTATACCGGGACAGGGTTGTCCTACGAGCAGTACTTC,CASSYTGTGLSYEQYF
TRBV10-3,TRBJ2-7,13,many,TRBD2,TGCGCCGTGGGGGGGGAAAGCTCCTACGAGCAGTACTTC,CAVGGESSYEQYF
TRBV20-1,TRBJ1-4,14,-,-,TGCAGTGCCGAGAGGGGTGCAACTAATGAAAAACTGTTTTTT,CSAERGATNEKLFF
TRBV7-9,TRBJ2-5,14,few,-,TGTGCCAGCAGCTTAGCTCCACCTGGAGAGACCCAGTACTTC,CASSLAPPGETQYF
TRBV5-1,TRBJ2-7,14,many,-,TGCGCCAGCAGCCGGGACATTGCCCTCTACGAGCAGTACTTC,CASSRDIALYEQYF
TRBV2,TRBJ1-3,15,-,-,TGTGCCAGCAGTGAAGCAGGACGACAGTTGAACACCATATATTTT,CASSEAGRQLNTIYF
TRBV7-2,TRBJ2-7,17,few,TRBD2,TGTGCCAGCAGCTTAAACCCTCCGCTAGCGGGAGGTATCGAGCAGTACTTC,CASSLNPPLAGGIEQYF
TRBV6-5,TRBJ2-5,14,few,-,TGTGCCAGCAGTTACGGGCCAGAGCAAGAGACCCAGTACTTC,CASSYGPEQETQYF
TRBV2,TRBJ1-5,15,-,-,TGTGCCAGCAGTGAACCTCCGGGGGGCAATCAGCCCCAGCATTTT,CASSEPPGGNQPQHF
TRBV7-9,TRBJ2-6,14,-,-,TGTGCCAGCAGCGGGGTAAATGGGGCCAACGTCCTGACTTTC,CASSGVNGANVLTF